The rows below give T cell receptor beta chains drawn from one sample of a study of Ad26.COV2.S vaccination and SARS-CoV-2 variants. Clones were sequenced by immunoSEQ multiplex PCR, and TCRdb holds only the in-frame ones, with some missing. This table holds roughly 510,000 clones, around 90% found once. The sample was peripheral blood, taken in a trial of Ad26.COV2.S vaccine versus placebo. The receptors here all came from a person aged 18 to 65 who received the Ad26.COV2.S COVID-19 vaccine or a placebo. Each CDR3 is given with its conserved first and last residue. Each record gives: J gene, V gene, clone size, D gene, CDR3 DNA, CDR3 protein. D genes are given only for firm matches. A row's size may be missing; if present it is once, few, many or a size class.

j_call: TRBJ2-3
v_call: TRBV28
clone_size: .
d_call: .
cdr3_nt: TGTGCCAGCAGTTCGCCGCAGTATTTT
cdr3_aa: CASSSPQYF

j_call: TRBJ1-5
v_call: TRBV28
clone_size: .
d_call: .
cdr3_nt: TGTGCCAGCAATTTTCGGGTATACAATCAGCCCCAGCATTTT
cdr3_aa: CASNFRVYNQPQHF

j_call: TRBJ1-5
v_call: TRBV7-8
clone_size: .
d_call: .
cdr3_nt: TGTGCCAGCAGCTTAGGGGTTTCTTTCAGCAGCAATCAGCCCCAGCATTTT
cdr3_aa: CASSLGVSFSSNQPQHF

j_call: TRBJ1-6
v_call: TRBV6-1
clone_size: .
d_call: .
cdr3_nt: TGTGCCAGCAGTGAAAACTGGGGGTCACCCCTCCACTTT
cdr3_aa: CASSENWGSPLHF

j_call: TRBJ1-2
v_call: TRBV19
clone_size: .
d_call: .
cdr3_nt: TGTGCCAGTAGTATAGATCGCCCAGGGAGTATGGGCTACACCTTC
cdr3_aa: CASSIDRPGSMGYTF

j_call: TRBJ1-1
v_call: TRBV5-6
clone_size: .
d_call: TRBD1
cdr3_nt: TGTGCCAGCAGCCCTATAGGGGGCGCAGCTGAAGCTTTCTTT
cdr3_aa: CASSPIGGAAEAFF

j_call: TRBJ2-7
v_call: TRBV7-9
clone_size: .
d_call: .
cdr3_nt: TGTGCCAGCAGCCGGGACTTCTTTAACGAGCAGTACTTC
cdr3_aa: CASSRDFFNEQYF

j_call: TRBJ2-7
v_call: TRBV4-1
clone_size: .
d_call: .
cdr3_nt: TGCGCCAGCAGCCAAGCGGCGGACAGCTCCTACGAGCAGTACTTC
cdr3_aa: CASSQAADSSYEQYF

j_call: TRBJ1-4
v_call: TRBV6-4
clone_size: .
d_call: .
cdr3_nt: TGTGCCAGCAGTGGAGGGGCTGGGGAAAAACTGTTTTTT
cdr3_aa: CASSGGAGEKLFF

j_call: TRBJ1-2
v_call: TRBV7-6
clone_size: .
d_call: TRBD1
cdr3_nt: TGTGCCAGCAGCTTAGATGGGACAGATGGCTACACCTTC
cdr3_aa: CASSLDGTDGYTF

j_call: TRBJ1-1
v_call: TRBV27
clone_size: once
d_call: .
cdr3_nt: TGTGCCAGCAGTCTCCCAGGGTCTGAAGCTTTCTTT
cdr3_aa: CASSLPGSEAFF

j_call: TRBJ1-2
v_call: TRBV29-1
clone_size: .
d_call: .
cdr3_nt: TGCAGCGTTACGACACTACAGGGCGGCTATGGCTACACCTTC
cdr3_aa: CSVTTLQGGYGYTF

j_call: TRBJ1-1
v_call: TRBV28
clone_size: .
d_call: .
cdr3_nt: TGTGCCAGCAGTACCGGGACGGGGAACACTGAAGCTTTCTTT
cdr3_aa: CASSTGTGNTEAFF

j_call: TRBJ2-3
v_call: TRBV7-2
clone_size: .
d_call: TRBD2
cdr3_nt: TGTGCCAGCAGCTTCCAGCGGGGGGGAGATACGCAGTATTTT
cdr3_aa: CASSFQRGGDTQYF

j_call: TRBJ2-1
v_call: TRBV4-3
clone_size: .
d_call: TRBD2
cdr3_nt: TGCGCCAGCAGCCAAGATCACGGGACTAGCGGTTACAATGAGCAGTTCTTC
cdr3_aa: CASSQDHGTSGYNEQFF

j_call: TRBJ1-1
v_call: TRBV6-2/TRBV6-3
clone_size: .
d_call: .
cdr3_nt: TGTGCCAGCAGTTACATTCGGGGCAGGGCGAACACTGAAGCTTTCTTT
cdr3_aa: CASSYIRGRANTEAFF

j_call: TRBJ1-3
v_call: TRBV30
clone_size: .
d_call: .
cdr3_nt: TGTGCCTGGAAAGGGACTGACTCTGGAAACACCATATATTTT
cdr3_aa: CAWKGTDSGNTIYF

j_call: TRBJ2-6
v_call: TRBV10-3
clone_size: .
d_call: .
cdr3_nt: TGTGCCATCACGCCGGGGCAGGGCTCTGGGGCCAACGTCCTGACTTTC
cdr3_aa: CAITPGQGSGANVLTF

j_call: TRBJ2-7
v_call: TRBV2
clone_size: once
d_call: TRBD1
cdr3_nt: TGTGCCAGCAGTGATCCAGGGGGCATAACCTACGAGCAGTACTTC
cdr3_aa: CASSDPGGITYEQYF

j_call: TRBJ2-7
v_call: TRBV30
clone_size: .
d_call: .
cdr3_nt: TGTGCCTCGAATACAGGGTCTACCTACGAGCAGTACTTC
cdr3_aa: CASNTGSTYEQYF

j_call: TRBJ2-5
v_call: TRBV30
clone_size: .
d_call: .
cdr3_nt: TGTGCCTGGAGTGGACAAGAGACCCAGTACTTC
cdr3_aa: CAWSGQETQYF

j_call: TRBJ2-7
v_call: TRBV30
clone_size: .
d_call: .
cdr3_nt: TGTGCCTGGAGTGCACAGGTAGCCGAGCAGTACTTC
cdr3_aa: CAWSAQVAEQYF

j_call: TRBJ2-4
v_call: TRBV28
clone_size: few
d_call: TRBD1
cdr3_nt: TGTGCCAGCAGTTTTCCGGGACAGCCAACTACTTCGGGTGCCAAAAACATTCAGTACTTC
cdr3_aa: CASSFPGQPTTSGAKNIQYF

j_call: TRBJ2-2
v_call: TRBV12-5
clone_size: few
d_call: .
cdr3_nt: TGTGCTAGTGGTTTTGTTCCCGGGGAGCTGTTTTTT
cdr3_aa: CASGFVPGELFF

j_call: TRBJ1-3
v_call: TRBV6-1
clone_size: .
d_call: .
cdr3_nt: TGTGCCAGCAGTGCAAAACAGGCCTCAATCTCTGGAAACACCATATATTTT
cdr3_aa: CASSAKQASISGNTIYF

j_call: TRBJ1-2
v_call: TRBV4-3
clone_size: .
d_call: TRBD1
cdr3_nt: TGCGCCAGCAGCCAAGATGTACAGGGGACGTATGGCTACACCTTC
cdr3_aa: CASSQDVQGTYGYTF

j_call: TRBJ2-1
v_call: TRBV28
clone_size: .
d_call: .
cdr3_nt: TGTGCCAGCAGTTTGAAGCATGAGCAGTTCTTC
cdr3_aa: CASSLKHEQFF

j_call: TRBJ2-6
v_call: TRBV7-9
clone_size: .
d_call: TRBD2
cdr3_nt: TGTGCCAGCAGCTTTGGGGACTACTCTGGGGCCAACGTCCTGACTTTC
cdr3_aa: CASSFGDYSGANVLTF

j_call: TRBJ1-3
v_call: TRBV28
clone_size: .
d_call: .
cdr3_nt: TGTGCCAGTAACCTAGGAAACACCATATATTTT
cdr3_aa: CASNLGNTIYF

j_call: TRBJ2-2
v_call: TRBV5-6
clone_size: .
d_call: TRBD2
cdr3_nt: TGTGCCAGCAGTTATCTCTCGGGGGGAGAGGCCGGGGAGCTGTTTTTT
cdr3_aa: CASSYLSGGEAGELFF

j_call: TRBJ1-6
v_call: TRBV6-1
clone_size: few
d_call: .
cdr3_nt: TGTGCCAGCAGTGAGAGGAGCTCCTATAATTCACCCCTCCACTTT
cdr3_aa: CASSERSSYNSPLHF

j_call: TRBJ1-5
v_call: TRBV30
clone_size: .
d_call: TRBD1
cdr3_nt: TGTGCCTGGAGTGTACTAGGGACAGGGGACCAGCCCCAGCATTTT
cdr3_aa: CAWSVLGTGDQPQHF